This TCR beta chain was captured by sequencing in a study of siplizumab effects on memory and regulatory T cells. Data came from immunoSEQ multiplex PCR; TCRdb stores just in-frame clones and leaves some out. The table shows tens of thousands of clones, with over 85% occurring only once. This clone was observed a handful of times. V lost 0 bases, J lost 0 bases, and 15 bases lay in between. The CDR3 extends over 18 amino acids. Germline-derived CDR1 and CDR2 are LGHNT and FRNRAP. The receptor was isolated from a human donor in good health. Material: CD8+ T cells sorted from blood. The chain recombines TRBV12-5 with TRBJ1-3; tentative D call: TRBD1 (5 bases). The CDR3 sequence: CASGLVGDVFYSGNTIYF. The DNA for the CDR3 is TGTGCTAGTGGTTTGGTAGGGGACGTGTTCTACTCTGGAAACACCATATATTTT.